This T cell receptor beta chain was sequenced during a study of blood T cell repertoires in COVID-19. The V and J ends lost 0 bases and 9 bases, in that order; junction bases with no gene match: 4. Germline V gives CDR1 SGHRS, CDR2 YFSETQ. There are 14 residues in the CDR3. TCRdb's table, derived via immunoSEQ multiplex PCR, lists solely in-frame clones and lacks some. The data show 95,000 or so clones, with roughly four fifths seen just once and 4% to 5.5% held by the top ten. V and J are TRBV5-1 and TRBJ1-4; 8 bases align to TRBD1. This TCR was recovered from a man older than 75 with COVID-19, enrolled during active disease. The specimen was peripheral blood. The CDR3, as DNA: TGCGCCAGCAGCTTGGCGACAGGGGCGCAAAAACTGTTTTTT. Protein sequence: CASSLATGAQKLFF.